The entry below gives a single T cell receptor beta chain sequence along with its context. Its antigen remains unidentified. No per-base quality is available; no much larger clone lies one base away. The data were obtained in a study of technical replicates of blood from a handful of donors (dated by TCRdb to 2015 to 2018). The V end gives up 8 bases and the J end 4 bases, leaving 10 bases in the junction not matched to a gene. Looking up the germline V gene yields CDR1 WSHSY and CDR2 SAAADI. The CDR3 has 15 amino acids, counting the end cysteine and phenylalanine. Kept here is only the CDR3 DNA, which spans 45 bases and is read in frame from base 1. Libraries were constructed by the immunoSEQ multiplex PCR assay. This is the immuneACCESS table as TCRdb keeps it, with only in-frame sequences that have V and J called. A part of the clones is gone; compared with another copy, unresolved V genes explain less than half, and the rest is unexplained. The sample includes 70,000 to 95,000 clones, with roughly 94% observed a single time. The ten biggest clones cover 0.2% to 0.3% of the sample.

The source material was T cells isolated from PBMCs. The TCR originated in a human donor in good health. The rearrangement combines TRBV10-2 with TRBJ2-2; 7 middle bases align to TRBD1. The sequenced DNA is TGCGCCAGCTCGAGACAGGGAGCCCTCACCGGGGAGCTGTTTTTT. Translated, it reads CASSRQGALTGELFF.